Listed below are T cell receptor beta chains from one sample, sequenced in a study of T cells after yellow fever vaccination. TCRdb analysed the 5' RACE reads with MiXCR anew, one entry per CDR3 protein. The table lists around 320,000 distinct CDR3 sequences, around 10% of them singletons. The material sequenced was CD4+ T cells sorted from PBMCs, taken 45 days after the yellow fever booster vaccination. The receptors shown here come from a man between 18 and 29 years old who received the YFV17D yellow fever vaccine. The CDR3 runs from the conserved cysteine through the conserved F or W. A D gene is named only where the DNA matches it firmly. Clone size is not always given. Where it is, it says once, few, many or a class for expanded clones.

j_call v_call clone_size d_call cdr3_aa cdr3_nt
TRBJ2-4 TRBV6-2/TRBV6-3 NA NA CASSAGTENIQYF TGTGCCAGCAGTGCCGGGACGGAAAACATTCAGTACTTC
TRBJ1-1 TRBV5-4 many TRBD1 CASSSPSGTGPLAFF TGTGCCAGCAGCTCCCCCTCGGGGACAGGACCGCTGGCTTTCTTT
TRBJ2-3 TRBV6-2/TRBV6-3 NA NA CASSPWIKPPPDTQYF TGTGCCAGCAGTCCATGGATCAAACCCCCTCCAGATACGCAGTATTTT
TRBJ2-1 TRBV7-9 NA TRBD2 CASSLPPSSGRGEQFF TGTGCCAGCAGCTTACCCCCTTCTAGCGGGAGGGGTGAGCAGTTCTTC
TRBJ1-2 TRBV7-9 NA NA CASSSSNRGVGYGYTF TGTGCCAGCAGTTCTAGTAATCGGGGAGTTGGCTATGGCTACACCTTC
TRBJ2-5 TRBV10-3 few NA CAIRDGSAQETQYF TGTGCCATCAGGGACGGGAGCGCCCAAGAGACCCAGTACTTC
TRBJ1-1 TRBV18 NA TRBD1 CASSPFGTVNTEAFF TGTGCCAGCTCACCCTTCGGGACAGTTAACACTGAAGCTTTCTTT
TRBJ2-6 TRBV12-3/TRBV12-4 NA NA CASEWAPRGRSGANVLTF TGTGCCAGCGAATGGGCCCCCCGGGGCCGCTCTGGGGCCAACGTCCTGACTTTC
TRBJ2-7 TRBV6-5 once NA CASSRGLRQGYEQYF TGTGCCAGCAGCCGCGGACTCAGGCAGGGCTACGAGCAGTACTTC
TRBJ2-2 TRBV7-3 few TRBD2 CASSLPGGPAGELFF TGTGCCAGCAGCTTACCGGGGGGGCCGGCCGGGGAGCTGTTTTTT
TRBJ1-1 TRBV11-1 few TRBD1 CASSLITGGSEAFF TGTGCCAGCAGCCTAATTACAGGGGGCAGTGAAGCTTTCTTT
TRBJ2-1 TRBV20-1 NA NA CSARPPSKDEQFF TGCAGTGCCCGGCCCCCCTCTAAGGATGAGCAGTTCTTC
TRBJ2-5 TRBV5-1 few NA CASSFHISKETQYF TGCGCCAGCAGCTTCCATATAAGCAAAGAGACCCAGTACTTC
TRBJ2-3 TRBV19 NA TRBD2 CASMNRGGTTDTQYF TGTGCCAGTATGAATCGCGGGGGGACGACAGATACGCAGTATTTT
TRBJ1-2 TRBV19 few NA CASSSAKGDNYGYTF TGTGCCAGTAGTTCCGCGAAGGGGGACAACTATGGCTACACCTTC